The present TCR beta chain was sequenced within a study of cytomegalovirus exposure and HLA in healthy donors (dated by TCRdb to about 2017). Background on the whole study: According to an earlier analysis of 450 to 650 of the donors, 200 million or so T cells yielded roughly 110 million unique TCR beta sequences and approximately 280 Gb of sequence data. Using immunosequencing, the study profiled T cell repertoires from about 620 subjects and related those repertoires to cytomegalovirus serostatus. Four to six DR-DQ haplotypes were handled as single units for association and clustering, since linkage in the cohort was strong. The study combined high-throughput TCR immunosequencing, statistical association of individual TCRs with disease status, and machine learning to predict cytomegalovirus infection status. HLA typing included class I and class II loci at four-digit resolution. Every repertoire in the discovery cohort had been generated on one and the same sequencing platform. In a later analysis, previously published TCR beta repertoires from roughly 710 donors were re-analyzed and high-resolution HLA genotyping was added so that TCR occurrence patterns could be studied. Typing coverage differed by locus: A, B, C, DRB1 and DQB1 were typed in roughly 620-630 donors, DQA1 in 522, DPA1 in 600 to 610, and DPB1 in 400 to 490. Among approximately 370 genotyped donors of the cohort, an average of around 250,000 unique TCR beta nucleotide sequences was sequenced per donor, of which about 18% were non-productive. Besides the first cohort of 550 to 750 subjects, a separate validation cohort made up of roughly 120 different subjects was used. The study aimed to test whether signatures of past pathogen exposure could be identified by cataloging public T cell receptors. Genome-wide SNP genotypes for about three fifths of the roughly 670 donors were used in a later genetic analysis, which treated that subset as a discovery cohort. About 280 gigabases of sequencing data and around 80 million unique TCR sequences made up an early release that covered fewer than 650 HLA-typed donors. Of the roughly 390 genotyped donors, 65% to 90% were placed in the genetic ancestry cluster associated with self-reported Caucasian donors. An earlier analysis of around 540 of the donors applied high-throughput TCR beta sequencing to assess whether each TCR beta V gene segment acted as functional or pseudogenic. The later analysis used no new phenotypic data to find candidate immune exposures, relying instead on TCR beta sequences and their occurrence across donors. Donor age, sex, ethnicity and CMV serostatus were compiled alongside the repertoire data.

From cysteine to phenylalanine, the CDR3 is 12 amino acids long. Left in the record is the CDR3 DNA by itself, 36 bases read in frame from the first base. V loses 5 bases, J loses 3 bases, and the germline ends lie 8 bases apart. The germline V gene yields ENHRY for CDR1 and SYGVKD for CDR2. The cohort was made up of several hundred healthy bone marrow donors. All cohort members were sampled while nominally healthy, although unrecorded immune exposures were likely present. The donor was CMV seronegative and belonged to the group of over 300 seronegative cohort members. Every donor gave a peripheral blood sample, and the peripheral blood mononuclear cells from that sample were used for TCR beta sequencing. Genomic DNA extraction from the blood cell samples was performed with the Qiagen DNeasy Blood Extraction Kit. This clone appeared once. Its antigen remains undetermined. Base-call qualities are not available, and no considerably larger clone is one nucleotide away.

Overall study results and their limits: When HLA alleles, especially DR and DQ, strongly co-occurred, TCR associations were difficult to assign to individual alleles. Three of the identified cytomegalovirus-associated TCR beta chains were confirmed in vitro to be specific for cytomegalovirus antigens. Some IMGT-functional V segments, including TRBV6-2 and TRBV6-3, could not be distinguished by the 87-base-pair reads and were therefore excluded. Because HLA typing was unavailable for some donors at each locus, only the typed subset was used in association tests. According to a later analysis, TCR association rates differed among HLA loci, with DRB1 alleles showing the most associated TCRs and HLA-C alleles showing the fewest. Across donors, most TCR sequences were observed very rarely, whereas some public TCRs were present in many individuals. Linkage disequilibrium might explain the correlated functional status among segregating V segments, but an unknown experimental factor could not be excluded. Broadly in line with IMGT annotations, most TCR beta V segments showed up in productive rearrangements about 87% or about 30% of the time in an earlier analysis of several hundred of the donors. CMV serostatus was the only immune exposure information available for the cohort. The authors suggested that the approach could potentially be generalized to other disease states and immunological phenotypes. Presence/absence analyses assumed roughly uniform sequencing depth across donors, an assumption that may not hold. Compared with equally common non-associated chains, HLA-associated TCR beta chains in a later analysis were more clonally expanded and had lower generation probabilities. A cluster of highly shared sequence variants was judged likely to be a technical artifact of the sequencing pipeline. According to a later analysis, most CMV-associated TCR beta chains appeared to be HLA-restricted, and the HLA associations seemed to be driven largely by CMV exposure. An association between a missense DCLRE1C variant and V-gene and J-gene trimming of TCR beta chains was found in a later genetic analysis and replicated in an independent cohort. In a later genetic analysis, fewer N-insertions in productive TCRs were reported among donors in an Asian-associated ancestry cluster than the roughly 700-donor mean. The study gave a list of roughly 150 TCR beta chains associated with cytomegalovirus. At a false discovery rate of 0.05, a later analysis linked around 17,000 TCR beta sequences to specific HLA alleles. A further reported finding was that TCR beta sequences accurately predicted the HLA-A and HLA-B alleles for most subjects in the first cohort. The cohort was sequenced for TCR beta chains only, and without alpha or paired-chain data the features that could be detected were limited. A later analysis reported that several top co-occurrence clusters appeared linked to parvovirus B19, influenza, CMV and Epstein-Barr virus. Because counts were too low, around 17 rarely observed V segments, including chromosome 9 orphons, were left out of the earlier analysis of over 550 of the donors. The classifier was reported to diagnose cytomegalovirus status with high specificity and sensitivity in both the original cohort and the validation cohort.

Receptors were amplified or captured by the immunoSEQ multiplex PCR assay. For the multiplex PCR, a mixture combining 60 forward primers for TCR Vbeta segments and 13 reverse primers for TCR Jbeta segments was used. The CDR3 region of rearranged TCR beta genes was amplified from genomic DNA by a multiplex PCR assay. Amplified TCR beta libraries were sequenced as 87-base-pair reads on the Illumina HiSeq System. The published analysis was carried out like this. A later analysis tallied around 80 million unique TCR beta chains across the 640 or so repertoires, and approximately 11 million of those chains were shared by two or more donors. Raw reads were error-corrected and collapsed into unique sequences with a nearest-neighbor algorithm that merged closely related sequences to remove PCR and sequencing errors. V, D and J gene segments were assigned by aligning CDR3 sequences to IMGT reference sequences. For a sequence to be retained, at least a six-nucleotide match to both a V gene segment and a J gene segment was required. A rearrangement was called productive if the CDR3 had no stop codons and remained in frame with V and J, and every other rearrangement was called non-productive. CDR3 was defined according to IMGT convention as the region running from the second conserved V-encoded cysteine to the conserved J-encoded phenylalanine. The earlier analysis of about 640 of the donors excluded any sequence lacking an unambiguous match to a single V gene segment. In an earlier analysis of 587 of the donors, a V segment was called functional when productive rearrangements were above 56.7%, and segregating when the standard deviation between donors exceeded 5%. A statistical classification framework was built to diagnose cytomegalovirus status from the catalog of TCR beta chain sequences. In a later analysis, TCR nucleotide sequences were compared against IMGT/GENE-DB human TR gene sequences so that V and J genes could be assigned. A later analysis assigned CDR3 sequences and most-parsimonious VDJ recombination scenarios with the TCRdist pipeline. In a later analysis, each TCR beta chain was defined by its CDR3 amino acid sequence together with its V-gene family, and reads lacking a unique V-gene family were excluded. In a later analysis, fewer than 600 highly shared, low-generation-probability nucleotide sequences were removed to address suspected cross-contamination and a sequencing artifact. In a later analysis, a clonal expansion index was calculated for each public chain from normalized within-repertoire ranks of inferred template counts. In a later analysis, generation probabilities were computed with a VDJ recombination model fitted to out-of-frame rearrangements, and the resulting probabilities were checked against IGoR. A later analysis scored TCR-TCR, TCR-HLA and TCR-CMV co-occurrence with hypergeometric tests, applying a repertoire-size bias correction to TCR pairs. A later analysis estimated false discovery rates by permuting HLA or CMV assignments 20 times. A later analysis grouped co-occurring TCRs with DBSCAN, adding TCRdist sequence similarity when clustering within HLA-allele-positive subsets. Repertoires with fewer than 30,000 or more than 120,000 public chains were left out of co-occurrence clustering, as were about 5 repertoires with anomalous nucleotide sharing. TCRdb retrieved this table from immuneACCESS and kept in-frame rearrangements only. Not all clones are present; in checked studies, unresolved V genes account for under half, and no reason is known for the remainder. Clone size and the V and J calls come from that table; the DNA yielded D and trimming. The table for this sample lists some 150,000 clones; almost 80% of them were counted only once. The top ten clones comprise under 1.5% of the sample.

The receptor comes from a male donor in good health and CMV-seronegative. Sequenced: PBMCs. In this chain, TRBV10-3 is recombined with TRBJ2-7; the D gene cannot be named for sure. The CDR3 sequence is CAISLGGYEQYF. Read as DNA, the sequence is TGTGCCATCAGTCTCGGCGGCTACGAGCAGTACTTC.